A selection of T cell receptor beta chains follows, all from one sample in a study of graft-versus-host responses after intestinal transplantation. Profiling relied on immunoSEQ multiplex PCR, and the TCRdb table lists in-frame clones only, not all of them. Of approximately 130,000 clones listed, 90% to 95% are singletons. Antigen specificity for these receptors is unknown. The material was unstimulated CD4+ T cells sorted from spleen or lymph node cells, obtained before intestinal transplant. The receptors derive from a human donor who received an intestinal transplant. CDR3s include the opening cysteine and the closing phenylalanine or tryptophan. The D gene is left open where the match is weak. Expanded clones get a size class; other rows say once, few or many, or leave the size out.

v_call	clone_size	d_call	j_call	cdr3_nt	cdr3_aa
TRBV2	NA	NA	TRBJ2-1	TGTGCCAGCAAAAGGGACGAGGCTTGGGCAACCCACAATGAGCAGTTCTTC	CASKRDEAWATHNEQFF
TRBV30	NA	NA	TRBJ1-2	TGTGCCTGGAGCTTACAGGGAGTAGGGTATGGCTACACCTTC	CAWSLQGVGYGYTF
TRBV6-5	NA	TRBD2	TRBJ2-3	TGTGCCAGCAGTTACGGGAGGGCAGATACGCAGTATTTT	CASSYGRADTQYF
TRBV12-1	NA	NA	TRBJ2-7	TGTGCCAGCCGAGGTCGTATGGCCCCGTACTTC	CASRGRMAPYF
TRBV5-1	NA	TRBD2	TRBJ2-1	TGCGCCAGCAGTCCGCGGGGGGGGACCTCCGGCGATGAGCAGTTCTTC	CASSPRGGTSGDEQFF
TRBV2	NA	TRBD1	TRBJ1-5	TGTGCCAGCAGCGAGGGGGACAGTGTCGTGCCCCAGCATTTT	CASSEGDSVVPQHF
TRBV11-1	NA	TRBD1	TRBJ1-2	TGTGCCAGCAGCCATGACAGGGAGCACACCTTC	CASSHDREHTF
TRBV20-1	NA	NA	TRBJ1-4	TGCAGTGCTAGACAAAGACAGGAGGCCCACTTT	CSARQRQEAHF
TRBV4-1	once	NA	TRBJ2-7	TGCGCCAGCAGCCAAGACCCACTTGCGTCCATGTACGAGCAGTACTTC	CASSQDPLASMYEQYF
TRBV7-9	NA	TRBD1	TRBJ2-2	TGTGCCAGCAGCTCCGGACAGGGCTGGACCGGGGAGCTGTTTTTT	CASSSGQGWTGELFF
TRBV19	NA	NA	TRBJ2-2	TGTGCCAGTACCGCGGGGTCGAACACCGGGGAGCTGTTTTTT	CASTAGSNTGELFF
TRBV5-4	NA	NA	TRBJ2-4	TGTGCCAGCAGCTTTTTGGGAGCCAAAAACATTCAGTACTTC	CASSFLGAKNIQYF
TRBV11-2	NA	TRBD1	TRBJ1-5	TGTGCCAGCAGCTCCCGGGACAGAGATCAGCCCCAGCATTTT	CASSSRDRDQPQHF
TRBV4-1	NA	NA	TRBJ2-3	TGCGCCAGCAGCCAAGGAGACGGAATGCCAGATACGCAGTATTTT	CASSQGDGMPDTQYF
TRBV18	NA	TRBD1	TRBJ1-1	TGTGCCAGCTCCTGGACAGGGAGGACGAACACTGAAGCTTTCTTT	CASSWTGRTNTEAFF
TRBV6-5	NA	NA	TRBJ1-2	TGTGCCAGCAGTGAATGGGGGAACTATGGCTACACCTTC	CASSEWGNYGYTF
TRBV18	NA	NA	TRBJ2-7	TGTGCCAGCTCCCTTAACCAGCCCGGTGTGGGGAATACCTACGAGCAGTACTTC	CASSLNQPGVGNTYEQYF
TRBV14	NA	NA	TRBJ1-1	TGTGCCAGCAGCCAAGATAGGCGTTGGGGGACACAGCAAGCTTTCTTT	CASSQDRRWGTQQAFF
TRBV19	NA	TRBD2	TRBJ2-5	TGTGCCTACTCCGGGGGGGAGACCCAGTACTTC	CAYSGGETQYF
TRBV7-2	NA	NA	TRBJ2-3	TGTGCCAGCAGCTTATATGCGGGGGCCCCAGATACGCAGTATTTT	CASSLYAGAPDTQYF
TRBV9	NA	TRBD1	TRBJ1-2	TGTGCCAGCAGCGCCAGACAGGGTAGTCTAGGTGGCTACACCTTC	CASSARQGSLGGYTF
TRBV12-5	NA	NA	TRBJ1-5	TGTGCTAGTGGTTTGGGGTCGGGGGAGGCCCAGCATTTT	CASGLGSGEAQHF
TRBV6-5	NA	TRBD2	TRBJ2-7	TGTGCCAGCAGTAATCGGGGCGCGGGGGGTGGCGAGCAGTACTTC	CASSNRGAGGGEQYF
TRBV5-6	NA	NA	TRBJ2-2	TGTGCCAGCAACGTGGTAGCCGGGGAGCTGTTTTTT	CASNVVAGELFF
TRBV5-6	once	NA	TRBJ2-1	TGTGCCAGCAGCTTGTACAATGAGCAGTTCTTC	CASSLYNEQFF
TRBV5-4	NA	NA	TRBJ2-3	TGTGCCAGCAGCTCCTGGACCCGGGGAACAGATACGCAGTATTTT	CASSSWTRGTDTQYF
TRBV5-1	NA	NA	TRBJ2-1	TGCGCCAGCAGCTTGGAGTATGAGCAGTTCTTC	CASSLEYEQFF
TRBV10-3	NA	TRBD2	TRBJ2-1	TGTGCCATCAGAGGGGTTCTAGCGGGGGAACACAATGAGCAGTTCTTC	CAIRGVLAGEHNEQFF
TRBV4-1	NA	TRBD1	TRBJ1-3	TGCGCCAGCAGCCAAGATGGGGGACAGGGGACTGGAAACACCATATATTTT	CASSQDGGQGTGNTIYF
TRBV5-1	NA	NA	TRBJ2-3	TGCGCCAGCAGCTTAGGAAGCTCTAGCACAGATACGCAGTATTTT	CASSLGSSSTDTQYF
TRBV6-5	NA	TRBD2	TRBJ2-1	TGTGCCAGCAGTTTTTCCTTAGCGGGGGGGCTCGATGAGCAGTTCTTC	CASSFSLAGGLDEQFF
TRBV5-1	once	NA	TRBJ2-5	TGCGCCAGCAGCTTGGACTTTACGGTAGCCCAAGAGACCCAGTACTTC	CASSLDFTVAQETQYF
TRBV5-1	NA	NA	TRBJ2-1	TGCGCCAGCAGATTAAGGACTGACAATGAGCAGTTCTTC	CASRLRTDNEQFF
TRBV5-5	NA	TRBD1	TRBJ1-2	TGTGCCAGCAGCTTGAGGGACAGAGCTAACTATGGCTACACCTTC	CASSLRDRANYGYTF
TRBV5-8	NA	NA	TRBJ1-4	TGTGCCAGCAGCTCGGGCGGAAGATTCCTCAATGAAAAACTGTTTTTT	CASSSGGRFLNEKLFF
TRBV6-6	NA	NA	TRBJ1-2	TGTGCCAGCTCGGGGGGGGGACGGGGGAACTATGGCTACACCTTC	CASSGGGRGNYGYTF
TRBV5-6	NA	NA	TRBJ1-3	TGTGCCAGCATCCGAGCGGGATCCGGAAACACCATATATTTT	CASIRAGSGNTIYF
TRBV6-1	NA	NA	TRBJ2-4	TGTGCCAGCAGTCGATCGTCGGGGATTGGAAACATTCAGTACTTC	CASSRSSGIGNIQYF
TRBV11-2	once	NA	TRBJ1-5	TGTGCCAGCAGCCCACAGATCAACCCTCAGCCCCAGCATTTT	CASSPQINPQPQHF
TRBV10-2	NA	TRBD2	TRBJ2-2	TGCGCCAGCACCCCCCTAGCGGGGGGGGCGAACACCGGGGAGCTGTTTTTT	CASTPLAGGANTGELFF
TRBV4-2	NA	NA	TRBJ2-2	TGTGCCAGCAGCCAAGCTCGTAACACCGGGGAGCTGTTTTTT	CASSQARNTGELFF
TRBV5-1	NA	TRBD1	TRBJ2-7	TGCGCCAGCAGCACGCGACAGGGGTCGTCCTACGAGCAGTACTTC	CASSTRQGSSYEQYF
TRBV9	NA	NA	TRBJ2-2	TGTGCCAGCAGCCTACGGGTAGGCGGGGAGCTGTTTTTT	CASSLRVGGELFF
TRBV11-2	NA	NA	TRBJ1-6	TGTGCCAGCAGCTTAGATCTGACTAGTGGTTCACCCCTCCACTTT	CASSLDLTSGSPLHF
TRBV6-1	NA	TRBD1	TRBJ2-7	TGTGCCAGCAGCCGAGGACAGGGCCTCAGCTACGAGCAGTACTTC	CASSRGQGLSYEQYF